The 24 T cell receptor beta chains below come from one sample, sequenced in a study of T cell changes during pregnancy in multiple sclerosis. Data came from immunoSEQ multiplex PCR; TCRdb stores just in-frame clones and leaves some out. This table holds 45,000 to 60,000 clones, 85% to 90% found once. The input for sequencing was peripheral blood, taken in the first trimester of pregnancy. The source of these receptors is a female donor with multiple sclerosis, enrolled in a pregnancy study.

The chain carries TRBV7-9 and TRBJ1-1; no firm D call. This CDR3 spans 17 amino acids. The germline V gene encodes CDR1 SEHNR and CDR2 FQNEAQ (reference sequence). With 3 bases removed from V and 1 base from J, the gap between germline ends came to 18 bases. CDR3 DNA sequence: TGTGCCAGCAGCTTCCCTGCCGCCAACTTTGGGAACACTGAAGCTTTCTTT. This sequence encodes CASSFPAANFGNTEAFF.

This chain joins TRBV6-5 and TRBJ1-1; D is uncertain. Per germline, CDR1 MNHEY and CDR2 SVGAGI. Trimming stripped 2 bases from V and 5 bases from J, with 15 bases between. The CDR3 spans 15 residues. This CDR3 reads CASSYQLPGVTEAFF. For the CDR3, the DNA is TGTGCCAGCAGTTACCAGCTCCCGGGTGTTACTGAAGCTTTCTTT.

This clone appeared once. J is TRBJ1-2 and V is TRBV9, with 9 bases aligning to TRBD1. The length of the CDR3 is 15 residues. Trimming removed 3 bases from V and 4 bases from J; junction bases left unmatched: 7. CDR1 and CDR2 (germline): SGDLS, YYNGEE. CDR3 region: CASSARGQGFYGYTF. CDR3 sequence (DNA): TGTGCCAGCAGCGCGAGGGGACAGGGTTTCTATGGCTACACCTTC.

The chain has TRBV15 and TRBJ2-3, with 8 bases identical to TRBD2. There are 15 residues in the CDR3. J gave up 3 bases and V 0 bases, and 2 bases lay outside the gene matches. The germline gives CDR1 LNHNV, CDR2 YYDKDF (reference sequence). CDR3 loop: CATSRDGLATDTQYF. In DNA form, the CDR3 reads TGTGCCACCAGCAGAGACGGACTAGCAACAGATACGCAGTATTTT.

This clone has only a few counts. This chain links TRBV6-1 with TRBJ2-5; a possible D gene is TRBD1 (7 bases). CDR1 and CDR2 (germline): MNHNS, SASEGT. This CDR3 has 14 residues. Trimming left V 3 bases short and J 4 bases short, with 12 bases between. The CDR3 region is CASSDTGEVETQYF. CDR3 coding DNA: TGTGCCAGCAGTGATACAGGGGAGGTAGAGACCCAGTACTTC.

The chain joins TRBV28 to TRBJ1-5; no clear D gene. Trimming took 2 bases from V and 7 from J, leaving 9 bases between them. This CDR3 has 13 residues. CDR1 and CDR2 from the germline V gene are MDHEN and SYDVKM. The CDR3 reads CASSLSMAQPQHF. CDR3 bases: TGTGCCAGCAGTTTAAGTATGGCCCAGCCCCAGCATTTT.

The chain combines TRBV5-4 with TRBJ1-4; TRBD1 matches at 7 bases. This CDR3 comprises 14 residues. The germline CDR1 and CDR2 sequences are SGHNT and YYREEE (reference sequence). After removal of 4 bases from V and 3 bases from J, the junction contained 3 bases not matched to a gene. CDR3: CASSPGTANEKLFF. The CDR3 nucleotides are TGTGCCAGCAGCCCCGGGACAGCTAATGAAAAACTGTTTTTT.

The V call is TRBV7-9, the J call TRBJ2-7; D perhaps matches TRBD2 (7 bases). Germline V CDR1 and CDR2: SEHNR, FQNEAQ (reference sequence). V gave up 5 bases and J gave up 6 bases, with 29 bases separating them. The CDR3 totals 18 residues. DNA for the CDR3: TGTGCCAGCAGCCCCCCCTTTTCGTTGGGGGGCCGGGGGGTCGAGCAGTACTTC. It codes for CASSPPFSLGGRGVEQYF.

The rearrangement links TRBV7-3 to TRBJ1-1; perhaps TRBD1 as D (5 bases). Trimming left V 4 bases short and J 5 bases short, with 14 bases between. Germline CDR1 reads SGHTA; CDR2 reads FQGTGA. The CDR3 loop spans 14 amino acids. The CDR3, as DNA: TGTGCCAGCAGCTCCGGGACTTCGGGAACTGAAGCTTTCTTT. It yields the protein CASSSGTSGTEAFF.

The chain carries TRBV6-1 and TRBJ2-4; D uncertain. The V gene's germline CDR1 is MNHNS and CDR2 SASEGT. The V end was cut by 1 base, the J end by 5 bases, with 6 bases between. This CDR3 has 13 amino acids. Here the CDR3 reads CASSEGAENIQYF. CDR3 DNA: TGTGCCAGCAGTGAAGGCGCCGAAAACATTCAGTACTTC.

A few counts support this clone. The J gene is TRBJ1-1, the V gene TRBV18; TRBD1 is a possible D gene (6 bases). V shed 1 base and J shed 7 bases, with 10 bases lying between them. CDR1 is KGHSH, CDR2 LQKENI, per germline. This CDR3 is 13 amino acids long. CDR3 coding DNA: TGTGCCAGCTCACCACTCGGGACATTTGAAGCTTTCTTT. This sequence encodes CASSPLGTFEAFF.

The rearrangement joins TRBV19 to TRBJ2-6; no reliable D call. This CDR3 has 14 amino acids. With 5 bases removed from V and 2 bases from J, the gap between germline ends came to 7 bases. Germline CDR1 is LNHDA and CDR2 is SQIVND (reference sequence). The CDR3: CASSSNAGANVLTF. The CDR3, as DNA: TGTGCCAGTAGTTCTAATGCTGGGGCCAACGTCCTGACTTTC.

The V call is TRBV6-5, the J call TRBJ1-5, with 7 nucleotides matching TRBD1. V lost 4 bases and J lost 2; bases outside the gene matches: 5. From germline, CDR1 is MNHEY and CDR2 SVGAGI. This CDR3 is 15 amino acids long. The CDR3 DNA reads TGTGCCAGCAGTTCTTACGGGACAGGCAATCAGCCCCAGCATTTT. Its translation is CASSSYGTGNQPQHF.

The V gene is TRBV9, the J gene TRBJ2-3; 11 bases map to TRBD2. The CDR3 spans 15 residues. V shed 0 bases, J shed 5 bases, and the junction held 2 bases outside the gene matches. Per the germline V gene, CDR1 is SGDLS and CDR2 is YYNGEE. Written as DNA, the CDR3 is TGTGCCAGCAGCGTAGACCTAGCGGGGGGAGATACGCAGTATTTT. Amino acid sequence: CASSVDLAGGDTQYF.

The chain uses TRBV23-1 and TRBJ1-4, with TRBD1 as a possible D gene (5 bases). TRBV23-1 is designated an ORF whose function remains uncertain. This CDR3 comprises 16 residues. V lost 2 bases and J 10 bases, leaving 20 bases between the germline ends. For the CDR3, the DNA is TGCGCCAGCAGTCAAAAGCGGGGCTGGGAACTGGTAAAACTGTTTTTT. It encodes CASSQKRGWELVKLFF.

V usage is TRBV27 and J usage is TRBJ2-7; 9 bases align to TRBD1. J gave up 0 bases and V 2 bases, and 5 bases lay outside the gene matches. There are 16 residues in the CDR3. Germline CDR1 is MNHEY and CDR2 is SMNVEV (reference sequence). CDR3 loop: CASSLVGTGLSYEQYF. As DNA, the CDR3 is TGTGCCAGCAGTTTAGTTGGGACAGGGCTCTCCTACGAGCAGTACTTC.

This clone was counted between two and nine times. V gene TRBV4-1 combines with J gene TRBJ2-5, with D maybe TRBD2 (6 bases). This CDR3 spans 17 amino acids. Trimming removed 4 bases at V and 0 bases at J, with 18 bases between. The germline V gene encodes CDR1 MGHRA and CDR2 YSYEKL. The CDR3 sequence is CASSRDPGLRYQETQYF. In nucleotides, the CDR3 is TGCGCCAGCAGCCGAGATCCGGGACTCCGGTACCAAGAGACCCAGTACTTC.

This rearrangement joins TRBV30 to TRBJ2-1; a possible D gene is TRBD1 (5 bases). The V gene lost 5 bases and the J gene lost 0 bases, with 8 bases spanning the gap. There are 13 residues in the CDR3. In germline, CDR1 is GTSNPN, CDR2 SVGIG (reference sequence). The CDR3 DNA sequence: TGTGCCTGGGAGCAGGGCTCCTACAATGAGCAGTTCTTC. Translated, it gives CAWEQGSYNEQFF.

The chain couples TRBV15 to TRBJ1-1; D uncertain. Germline loops: CDR1 LNHNV, CDR2 YYDKDF (reference sequence). This CDR3 comprises 11 residues. Trimming removed 5 bases at V and 12 bases at J, with 13 bases between. The CDR3, as DNA: TGTGCCACCAGCGAGGGCCAACCGACTTTCTTT. The encoded protein is CATSEGQPTFF.

This clone has only a few counts. The chain employs TRBV6-5 and TRBJ1-3; D is possibly TRBD1 (5 bases). CDR3 length: 15 residues. Trimming stripped 6 bases from V and 0 bases from J, with 12 bases between. From germline, CDR1 is MNHEY and CDR2 SVGAGI. The CDR3 here is CASRQQVDSGNTIYF. In nucleotides, the CDR3 is TGTGCCAGCAGGCAACAGGTCGACTCTGGAAACACCATATATTTT.

This chain joins TRBV27 and TRBJ1-2, with D perhaps TRBD1 (5 bases). V was clipped by 6 bases and J by 4 bases, with 18 bases between them. Per germline, CDR1 MNHEY and CDR2 SMNVEV (reference sequence). The CDR3 is 15 residues long. This chain's CDR3 is CASRVVVDSLYGYTF. CDR3 bases: TGTGCCAGCAGGGTGGTAGTAGACAGTCTCTATGGCTACACCTTC.

This clone was seen more than once but under ten times. The chain uses TRBV6-1 and TRBJ1-6; 8 nucleotides align to TRBD1. Trimming cost V 7 bases and J 7 bases; bases outside gene matches: 3. The CDR3 consists of 13 residues. The germline V gene encodes CDR1 MNHNS and CDR2 SASEGT. CDR3 sequence reads: CASKTGANSPLHF. CDR3 DNA: TGTGCCAGCAAGACAGGGGCCAATTCACCCCTCCACTTT.

This clone was found once. The rearrangement uses TRBV10-1 and TRBJ2-7; D possibly corresponds to TRBD2 (6 bases). Between the trimmed V and J ends, which lost 3 bases and 6 bases, there was a span of 12 bases. Germline assignment: CDR1 WNHNN and CDR2 SYGVQD (reference sequence). CDR3 length: 13 residues. CDR3 sequence: CASSERRDSEQYF. In DNA form, the CDR3 reads TGCGCCAGCAGTGAAAGGAGGGATTCCGAGCAGTACTTC.

This chain uses TRBV4-3 with TRBJ1-2, with D possibly TRBD1 on 6 matching bases. Germline V CDR1 and CDR2: LGHNA, YSLEER. V was clipped by 0 bases and J by 4 bases, with 18 bases between them. This CDR3 has 17 amino acids. The CDR3 protein is CASSQEWHRAILYGYTF. The CDR3 DNA is TGCGCCAGCAGCCAAGAGTGGCACAGGGCAATTCTCTATGGCTACACCTTC.